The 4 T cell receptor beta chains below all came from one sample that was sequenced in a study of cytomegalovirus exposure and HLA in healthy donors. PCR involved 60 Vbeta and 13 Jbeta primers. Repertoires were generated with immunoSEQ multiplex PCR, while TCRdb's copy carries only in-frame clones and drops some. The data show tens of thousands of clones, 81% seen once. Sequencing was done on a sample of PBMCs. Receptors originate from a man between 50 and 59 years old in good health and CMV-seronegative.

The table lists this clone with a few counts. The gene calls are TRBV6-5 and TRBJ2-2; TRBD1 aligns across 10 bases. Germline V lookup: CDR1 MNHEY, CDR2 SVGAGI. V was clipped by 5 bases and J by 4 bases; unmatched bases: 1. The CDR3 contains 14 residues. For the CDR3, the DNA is TGTGCCAGCAGTCGGGACAGGGGCACCGGGGAGCTGTTTTTT. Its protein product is CASSRDRGTGELFF.

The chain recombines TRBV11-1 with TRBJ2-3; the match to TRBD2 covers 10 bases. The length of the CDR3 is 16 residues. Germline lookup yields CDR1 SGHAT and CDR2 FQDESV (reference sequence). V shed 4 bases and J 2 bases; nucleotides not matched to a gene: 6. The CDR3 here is CASSSRTSGHTDTQYF. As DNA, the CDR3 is TGTGCCAGCAGCTCCCGGACTAGCGGACACACAGATACGCAGTATTTT.

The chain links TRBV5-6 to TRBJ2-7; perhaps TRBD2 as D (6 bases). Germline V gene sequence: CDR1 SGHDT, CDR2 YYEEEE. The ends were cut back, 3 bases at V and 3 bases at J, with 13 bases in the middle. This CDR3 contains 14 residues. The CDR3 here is CASSWGTGLYEQYF. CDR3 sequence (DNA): TGTGCCAGCAGCTGGGGGACTGGGCTCTACGAGCAGTACTTC.

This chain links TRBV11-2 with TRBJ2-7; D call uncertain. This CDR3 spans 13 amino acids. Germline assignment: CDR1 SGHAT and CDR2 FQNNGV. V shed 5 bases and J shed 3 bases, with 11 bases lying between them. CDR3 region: CASSATSYYEQYF. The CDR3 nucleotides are TGTGCCAGCAGCGCCACTTCCTACTACGAGCAGTACTTC.